This is a list of T cell receptor beta chains from one sample in a study of cytomegalovirus exposure and HLA in healthy donors. Sequencing used immunoSEQ multiplex PCR; TCRdb keeps in-frame clones, though not all of them. This table holds 200,000 to 250,000 clones, 80% to 85% found once. The material sequenced was PBMCs. These receptors came from a woman under 40 in good health and CMV-seropositive. The CDR3 runs from the conserved cysteine through the conserved F or W. Fields, in order: V gene, clone size, J gene, D gene, CDR3 DNA, CDR3 protein. D genes are given only for firm matches. Clone size is stated in some rows and not others, as once, few, many or a class when expanded.

TRBV2,-,TRBJ1-1,-,TGTGCCAACGACGGGGACCAAGCTTTCTTT,CANDGDQAFF
TRBV20-1,-,TRBJ1-1,-,TGCAGGGCTCCGGGAAACACTGAAGCTTTCTTT,CRAPGNTEAFF
TRBV27,-,TRBJ2-1,TRBD2,TGTGCCAGCAGACCACTCGGCGGGAGGAAGGCAGATGAGCAGTTCTTC,CASRPLGGRKADEQFF
TRBV20-1,-,TRBJ1-2,-,TGCAGTGCGGGGCATGGCTACACCTTC,CSAGHGYTF
TRBV9,-,TRBJ1-2,TRBD1,TGTGCCAGCAGCACCGACCGGGACAGGCGAATAGACTATGGCTACACCTTC,CASSTDRDRRIDYGYTF
TRBV6-5,-,TRBJ2-1,TRBD2,TGTGCCAGCAGCAGACTAGCGAAGAGCCGAAATGAGCAGTTCTTC,CASSRLAKSRNEQFF
TRBV13,-,TRBJ2-2,-,TGTGCCAGCAGCTTAGTAAGGAAACTGAGTGCCGGGGAGCTGTTTTTT,CASSLVRKLSAGELFF
TRBV6-5,-,TRBJ2-7,-,TGTGCCAGCAGTTATACTGGTAACGAGCAGTACTTC,CASSYTGNEQYF
TRBV5-1,-,TRBJ1-1,-,TGCGCCAGCAGCCCTGACAGTGGGAATACTAAGAACACTGAAGCTTTCTTT,CASSPDSGNTKNTEAFF
TRBV2,-,TRBJ2-2,-,TGTGCCAGCAGGGCAGGGTGGACCGGGGAGCTGTTTTTT,CASRAGWTGELFF
TRBV5-4,-,TRBJ2-1,TRBD2,TGTGCCAGCAGCATCAGCGGGAGCACCTACAATGAGCAGTTCTTC,CASSISGSTYNEQFF
TRBV7-6,-,TRBJ1-5,-,TGTGCCAGCGCACATTATAGCAATCAGCCCCAGCATTTT,CASAHYSNQPQHF
TRBV5-6,-,TRBJ2-7,-,TGTGCCAGCAGCTTGGGGGCGGCGGGCGAGCAGTACTTC,CASSLGAAGEQYF
TRBV5-1,-,TRBJ2-1,TRBD2,TGCGCCAGCAGCATTACTAGCGGGAGGGCCTTAGGCACTGAGCAGTTCTTC,CASSITSGRALGTEQFF
TRBV27,-,TRBJ2-3,-,TGTGCCAGCAGTTTCGGGGGGCTCTGGTCTAGCACAGATACGCAGTATTTT,CASSFGGLWSSTDTQYF
TRBV30,-,TRBJ2-1,TRBD2,TGTGCCTGGACACGGCTAGCGGGAGTTAATGAGCAGTTCTTC,CAWTRLAGVNEQFF
TRBV30,-,TRBJ2-7,-,TGTGCCTGGAGCGTAAGCGGGACATACGAGCAGTACTTC,CAWSVSGTYEQYF
TRBV4-1,-,TRBJ2-6,-,TGCGCCAGCAGCACTCGGTACTCTGGGGCCAACGTCCTGACTTTC,CASSTRYSGANVLTF
TRBV5-1,-,TRBJ1-1,TRBD1,TGCGCCAGCAGATATATAACAGGGGCGGTGGAAGCTTTCTTT,CASRYITGAVEAFF
TRBV11-3,-,TRBJ2-3,-,TGTGCCAGCAGCTACGGGAGCCCAGATACGCAGTATTTT,CASSYGSPDTQYF
TRBV5-1,-,TRBJ2-1,TRBD2,TGCGCCAGCAGTCAAGGCGGGAGTCTGTACAATGAGCAGTTCTTC,CASSQGGSLYNEQFF
TRBV27,-,TRBJ2-7,-,TGTGCCAGCAGTCCCATTATGGGGGGACACTATGATCCCTACGAGCAGTACTTC,CASSPIMGGHYDPYEQYF
TRBV30,-,TRBJ1-5,-,TGTGCCTGCAGCAATAGCAATCAGCCCCAGCATTTT,CACSNSNQPQHF
TRBV4-2,few,TRBJ2-2,-,TGTGCCAGCAGCCAAGGTCGTGGTTTGGACACCGGGGAGCTGTTTTTT,CASSQGRGLDTGELFF
TRBV13,-,TRBJ2-7,-,TGTGCCAGCAGCTCCCAGGGGACCCCGGCCTACGAGCAGTACTTC,CASSSQGTPAYEQYF
TRBV29-1,-,TRBJ1-4,-,TGCAGCGTTGGGGGAGGTACTAATGAAAAACTGTTTTTT,CSVGGGTNEKLFF
TRBV5-6,-,TRBJ1-3,-,TGTGCCAGCAGCTTAAGAGGAACTGGAAACACCATATATTTT,CASSLRGTGNTIYF
TRBV7-3,-,TRBJ2-1,TRBD2,TGTGCCAGCAGCCAAACTAGCGGGAGTTACAATGAGCAGTTCTTC,CASSQTSGSYNEQFF
TRBV7-6,-,TRBJ2-7,-,TGTGCCAGCAGCTTAACGCCCTACGAGCAGTACTTC,CASSLTPYEQYF